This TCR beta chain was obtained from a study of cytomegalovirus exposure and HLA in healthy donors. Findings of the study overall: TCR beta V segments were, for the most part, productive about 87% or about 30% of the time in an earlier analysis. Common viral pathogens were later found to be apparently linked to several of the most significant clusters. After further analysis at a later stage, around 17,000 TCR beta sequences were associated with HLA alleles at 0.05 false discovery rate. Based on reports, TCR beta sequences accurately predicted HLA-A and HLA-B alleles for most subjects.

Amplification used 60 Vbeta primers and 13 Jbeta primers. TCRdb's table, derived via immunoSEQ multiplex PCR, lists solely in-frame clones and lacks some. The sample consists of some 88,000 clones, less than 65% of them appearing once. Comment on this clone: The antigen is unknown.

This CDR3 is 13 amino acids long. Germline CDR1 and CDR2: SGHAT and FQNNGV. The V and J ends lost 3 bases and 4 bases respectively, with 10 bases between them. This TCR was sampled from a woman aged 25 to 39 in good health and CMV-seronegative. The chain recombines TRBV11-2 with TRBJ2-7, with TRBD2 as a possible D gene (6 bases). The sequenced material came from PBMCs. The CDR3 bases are TGTGCCAGCAGCTTCTGGGGGGATTACGAGCAGTACTTC. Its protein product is CASSFWGDYEQYF. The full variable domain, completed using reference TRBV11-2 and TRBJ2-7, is EAGVAQSPRYKIIEKRQSVAFWCNPISGHATLYWYQQILGQGPKLLIQFQNNGVVDDSQLPKDRFSAERLKGVDSTLKIQPAKLEDSAVYLCASSFWGDYEQYFGPGTRLTVT.